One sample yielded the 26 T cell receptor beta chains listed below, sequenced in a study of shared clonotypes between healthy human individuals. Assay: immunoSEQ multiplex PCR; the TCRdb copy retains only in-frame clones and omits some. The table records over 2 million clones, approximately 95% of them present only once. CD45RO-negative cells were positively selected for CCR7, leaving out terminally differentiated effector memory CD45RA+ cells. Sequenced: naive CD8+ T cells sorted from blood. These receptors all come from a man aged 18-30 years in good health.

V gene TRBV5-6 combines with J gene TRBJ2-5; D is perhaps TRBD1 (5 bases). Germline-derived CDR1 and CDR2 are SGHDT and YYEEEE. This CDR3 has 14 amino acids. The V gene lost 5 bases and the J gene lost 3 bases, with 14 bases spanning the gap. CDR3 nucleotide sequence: TGTGCCAGCAGGCTTTGGGGCAGCGAAGAGACCCAGTACTTC. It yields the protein CASRLWGSEETQYF.

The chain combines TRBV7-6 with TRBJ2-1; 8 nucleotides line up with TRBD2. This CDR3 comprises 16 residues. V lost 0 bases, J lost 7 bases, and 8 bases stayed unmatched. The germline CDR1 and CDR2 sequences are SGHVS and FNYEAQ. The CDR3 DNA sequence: TGTGCCAGCAGCTTAGCCCGGGGGAGCGGGAGTAATGAGCAGTTCTTC. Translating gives CASSLARGSGSNEQFF.

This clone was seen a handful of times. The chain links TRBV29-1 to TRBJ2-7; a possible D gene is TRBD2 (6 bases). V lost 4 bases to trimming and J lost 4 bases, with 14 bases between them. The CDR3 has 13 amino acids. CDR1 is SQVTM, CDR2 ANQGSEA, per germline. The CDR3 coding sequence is TGCAGCGTTGGGGACTCCAAGAGGTACGAGCAGTACTTC. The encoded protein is CSVGDSKRYEQYF.

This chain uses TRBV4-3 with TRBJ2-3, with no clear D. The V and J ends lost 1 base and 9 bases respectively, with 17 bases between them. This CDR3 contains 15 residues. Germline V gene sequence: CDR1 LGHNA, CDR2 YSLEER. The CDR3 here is CASSQGDENLDTQYF. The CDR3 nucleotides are TGCGCCAGCAGCCAAGGAGACGAAAATTTAGACACGCAGTATTTT.

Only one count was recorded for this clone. The CDR3, as DNA: TGTGCCAGCAGCCCACCCGACAGGGGCTGGGGGACTGAAGCTTTCTTT. The encoded protein is CASSPPDRGWGTEAFF. V and J are TRBV9 and TRBJ1-1; 8 positions agree with TRBD1. The germline V gene encodes CDR1 SGDLS and CDR2 YYNGEE. The CDR3 extends over 16 amino acids. The V gene end was trimmed by 4 bases and the J gene end by 5 bases; junction bases not matched to a gene: 13.

DNA of the CDR3: TGTGCCAGCAGCGAGGATGACTATGGCTACACCTTC. Translated: CASSEDDYGYTF. The chain couples TRBV7-9 to TRBJ1-2; D unresolved. The CDR3 consists of 12 residues. The ends were cut back, 5 bases at V and 3 bases at J, with 7 bases in the middle. Germline CDR1 reads SEHNR; CDR2 reads FQNEAQ (reference sequence).

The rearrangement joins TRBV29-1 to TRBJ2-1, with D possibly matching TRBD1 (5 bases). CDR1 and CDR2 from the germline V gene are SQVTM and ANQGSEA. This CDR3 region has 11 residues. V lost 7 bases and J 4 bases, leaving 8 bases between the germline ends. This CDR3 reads CSGRQYNEQFF. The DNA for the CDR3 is TGCAGCGGTCGACAGTACAATGAGCAGTTCTTC.

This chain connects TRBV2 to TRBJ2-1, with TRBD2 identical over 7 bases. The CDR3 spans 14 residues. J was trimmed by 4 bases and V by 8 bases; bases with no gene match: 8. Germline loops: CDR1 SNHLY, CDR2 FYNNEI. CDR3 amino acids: CASLGLPSYNEQFF. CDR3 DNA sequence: TGTGCCAGCCTGGGACTACCTTCTTACAATGAGCAGTTCTTC.

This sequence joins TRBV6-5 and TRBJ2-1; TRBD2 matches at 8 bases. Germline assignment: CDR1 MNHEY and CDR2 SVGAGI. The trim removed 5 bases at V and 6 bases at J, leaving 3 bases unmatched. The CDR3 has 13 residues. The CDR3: CASSPGTSNEQFF. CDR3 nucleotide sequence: TGTGCCAGCAGTCCCGGGACTAGCAATGAGCAGTTCTTC.

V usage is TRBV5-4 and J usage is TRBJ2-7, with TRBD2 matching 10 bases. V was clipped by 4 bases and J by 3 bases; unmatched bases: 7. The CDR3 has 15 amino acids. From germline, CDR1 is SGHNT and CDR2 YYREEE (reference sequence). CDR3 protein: CASSIGTSESYEQYF. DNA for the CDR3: TGTGCCAGCAGCATCGGGACTAGCGAAAGCTACGAGCAGTACTTC.

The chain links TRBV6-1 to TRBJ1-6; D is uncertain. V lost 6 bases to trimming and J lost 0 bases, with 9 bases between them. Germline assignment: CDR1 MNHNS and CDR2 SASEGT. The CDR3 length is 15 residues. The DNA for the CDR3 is TGTGCCAGCAGCCTTGCGAGCTCCTATAATTCACCCCTCCACTTT. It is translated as CASSLASSYNSPLHF.

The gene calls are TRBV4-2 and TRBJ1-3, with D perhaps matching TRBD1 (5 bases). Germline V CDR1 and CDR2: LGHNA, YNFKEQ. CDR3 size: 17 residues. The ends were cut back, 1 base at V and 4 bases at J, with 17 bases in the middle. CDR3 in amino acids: CASSQGVSRAGGNTIYF. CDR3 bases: TGTGCCAGCAGCCAAGGGGTTAGCAGGGCGGGAGGAAACACCATATATTTT.

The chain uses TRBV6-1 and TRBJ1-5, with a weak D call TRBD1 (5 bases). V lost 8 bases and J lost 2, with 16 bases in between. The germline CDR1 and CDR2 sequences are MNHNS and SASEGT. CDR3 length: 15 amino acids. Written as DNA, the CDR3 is TGTGCCAGCGGGGGGGAGGCGCGAGGCAATCAGCCCCAGCATTTT. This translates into CASGGEARGNQPQHF.

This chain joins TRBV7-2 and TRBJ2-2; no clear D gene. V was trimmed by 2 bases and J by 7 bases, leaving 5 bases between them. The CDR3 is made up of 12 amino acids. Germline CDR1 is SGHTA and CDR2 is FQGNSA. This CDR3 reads CASSLLGGELFF. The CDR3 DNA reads TGTGCCAGCAGCTTATTGGGCGGGGAGCTGTTTTTT. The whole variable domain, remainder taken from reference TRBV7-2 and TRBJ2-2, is GAGVSQSPSNKVTEKGKDVELRCDPISGHTALYWYRQSLGQGLEFLIYFQGNSAPDKSGLPSDRFSAERTGGSVSTLTIQRTQQEDSAVYLCASSLLGGELFFGEGSRLTVL.

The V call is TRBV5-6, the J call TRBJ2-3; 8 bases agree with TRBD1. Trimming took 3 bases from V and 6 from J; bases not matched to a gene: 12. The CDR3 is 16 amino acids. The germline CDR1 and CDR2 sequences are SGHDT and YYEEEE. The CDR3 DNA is TGTGCCAGCAGCTCCTCTGGGGGGACAGGTGTCGATACGCAGTATTTT. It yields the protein CASSSSGGTGVDTQYF.

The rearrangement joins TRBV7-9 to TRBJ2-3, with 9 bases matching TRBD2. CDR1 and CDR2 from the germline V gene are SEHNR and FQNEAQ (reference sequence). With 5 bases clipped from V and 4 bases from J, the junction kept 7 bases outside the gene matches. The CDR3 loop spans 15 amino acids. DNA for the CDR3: TGTGCCAGCAGCCCCGTTAGCGGGAGCCCAGATACGCAGTATTTT. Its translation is CASSPVSGSPDTQYF.

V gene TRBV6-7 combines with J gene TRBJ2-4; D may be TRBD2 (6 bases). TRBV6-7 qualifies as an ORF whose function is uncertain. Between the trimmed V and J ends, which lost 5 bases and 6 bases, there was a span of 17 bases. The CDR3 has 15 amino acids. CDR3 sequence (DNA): TGTGCCAGCAGTCAGACGAGGACTAACTCAAACATTCAGTACTTC. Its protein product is CASSQTRTNSNIQYF.

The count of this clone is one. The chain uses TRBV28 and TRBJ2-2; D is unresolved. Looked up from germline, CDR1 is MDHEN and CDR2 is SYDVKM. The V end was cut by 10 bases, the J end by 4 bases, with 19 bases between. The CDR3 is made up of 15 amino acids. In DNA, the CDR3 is TGTGCCATCACTTCTAAAACATACCCCACCGGGGAGCTGTTTTTT. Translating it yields CAITSKTYPTGELFF.

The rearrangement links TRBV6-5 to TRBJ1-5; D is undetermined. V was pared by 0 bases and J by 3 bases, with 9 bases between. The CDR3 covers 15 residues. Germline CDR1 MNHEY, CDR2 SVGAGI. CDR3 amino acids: CASSYSIGTNQPQHF. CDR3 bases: TGTGCCAGCAGTTACTCGATCGGAACCAATCAGCCCCAGCATTTT.

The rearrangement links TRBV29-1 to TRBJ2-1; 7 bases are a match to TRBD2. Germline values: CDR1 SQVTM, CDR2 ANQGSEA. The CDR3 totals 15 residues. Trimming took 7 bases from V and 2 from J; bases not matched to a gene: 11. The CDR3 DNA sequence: TGCAGCGCGAACGGTTGGCTAGCGGCCTACAATGAGCAGTTCTTC. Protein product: CSANGWLAAYNEQFF.

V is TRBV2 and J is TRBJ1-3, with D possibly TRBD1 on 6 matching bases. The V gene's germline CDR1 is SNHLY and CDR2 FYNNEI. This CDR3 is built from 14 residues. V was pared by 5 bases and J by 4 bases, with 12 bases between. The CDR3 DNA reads TGTGCCAGCAGTTTAACAGGGTTGGGAAACACCATATATTTT. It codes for CASSLTGLGNTIYF.

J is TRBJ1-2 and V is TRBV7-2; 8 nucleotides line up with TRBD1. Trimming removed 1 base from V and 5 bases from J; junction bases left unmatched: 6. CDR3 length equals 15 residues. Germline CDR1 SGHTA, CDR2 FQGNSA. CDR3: CASSLDPTGGYGYTF. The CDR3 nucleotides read TGTGCCAGCAGCTTAGACCCCACAGGGGGTTATGGCTACACCTTC.

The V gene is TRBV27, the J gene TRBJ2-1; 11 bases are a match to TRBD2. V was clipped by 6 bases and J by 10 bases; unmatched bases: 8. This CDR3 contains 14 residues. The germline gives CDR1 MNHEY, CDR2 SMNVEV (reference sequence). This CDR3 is CASRRLAGQHEQFF. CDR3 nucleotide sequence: TGTGCCAGCAGAAGACTAGCGGGACAGCACGAGCAGTTCTTC.

The CDR3 DNA is TGCGCCAGCAGCTTGGACTCCGTCTCTGGAAACACCATATATTTT. Amino acid sequence: CASSLDSVSGNTIYF. This chain uses TRBV5-1 with TRBJ1-3; the D is unclear. The CDR3 consists of 15 residues. From germline, CDR1 is SGHRS and CDR2 YFSETQ. Trimming took 0 bases from V and 0 from J, leaving 7 bases between them.

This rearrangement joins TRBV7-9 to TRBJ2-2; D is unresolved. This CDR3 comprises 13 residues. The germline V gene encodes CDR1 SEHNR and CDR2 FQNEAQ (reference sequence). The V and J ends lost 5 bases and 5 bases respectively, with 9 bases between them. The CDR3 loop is CASSPSHTGELFF. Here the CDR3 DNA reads TGTGCCAGCAGCCCAAGCCATACCGGGGAGCTGTTTTTT.

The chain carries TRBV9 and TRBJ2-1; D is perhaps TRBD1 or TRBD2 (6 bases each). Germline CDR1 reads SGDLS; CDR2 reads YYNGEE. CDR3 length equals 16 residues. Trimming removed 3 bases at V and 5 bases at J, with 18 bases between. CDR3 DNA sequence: TGTGCCAGCAGCGGCCCGTTCGGGGGCGGGGACAATGAGCAGTTCTTC. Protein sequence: CASSGPFGGGDNEQFF.